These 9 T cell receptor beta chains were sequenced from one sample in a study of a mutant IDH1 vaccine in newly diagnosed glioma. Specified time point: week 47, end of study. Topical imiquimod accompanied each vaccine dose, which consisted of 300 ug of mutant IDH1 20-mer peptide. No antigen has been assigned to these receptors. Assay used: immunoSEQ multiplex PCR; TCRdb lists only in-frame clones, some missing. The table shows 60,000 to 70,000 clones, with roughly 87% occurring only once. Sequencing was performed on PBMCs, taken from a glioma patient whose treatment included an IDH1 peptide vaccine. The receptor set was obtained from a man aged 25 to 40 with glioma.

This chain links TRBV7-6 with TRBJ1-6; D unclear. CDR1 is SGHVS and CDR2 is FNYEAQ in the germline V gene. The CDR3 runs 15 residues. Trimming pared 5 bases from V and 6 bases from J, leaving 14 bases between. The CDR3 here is CASSPGEASNSPLHF. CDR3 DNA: TGTGCCAGCAGCCCCGGGGAGGCGTCTAATTCACCCCTCCACTTT.

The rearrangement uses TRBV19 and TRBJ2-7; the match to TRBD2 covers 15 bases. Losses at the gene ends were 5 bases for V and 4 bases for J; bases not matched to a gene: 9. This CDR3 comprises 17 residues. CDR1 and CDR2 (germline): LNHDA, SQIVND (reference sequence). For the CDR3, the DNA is TGTGCCAGTAGTGCGGGACTAGCGGGGGGCCTTTCTTACGAGCAGTACTTC. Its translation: CASSAGLAGGLSYEQYF.

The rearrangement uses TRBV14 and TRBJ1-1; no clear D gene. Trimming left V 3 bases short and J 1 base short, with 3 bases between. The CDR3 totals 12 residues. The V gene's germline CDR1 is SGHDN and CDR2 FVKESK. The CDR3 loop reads CASSQTNTEAFF. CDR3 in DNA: TGTGCCAGCAGCCAGACGAACACTGAAGCTTTCTTT.

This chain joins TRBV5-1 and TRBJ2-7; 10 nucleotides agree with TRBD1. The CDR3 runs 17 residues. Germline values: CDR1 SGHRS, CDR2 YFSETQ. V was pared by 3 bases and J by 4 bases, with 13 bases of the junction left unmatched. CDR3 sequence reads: CASSSHATGGVSYEQYF. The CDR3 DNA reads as TGCGCCAGCAGCTCCCACGCGACAGGGGGCGTCAGTTACGAGCAGTACTTC. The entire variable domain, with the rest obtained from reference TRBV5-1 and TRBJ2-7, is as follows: KAGVTQTPRYLIKTRGQQVTLSCSPISGHRSVSWYQQTPGQGLQFLFEYFSETQRNKGNFPGRFSGRQFSNSRSEMNVSTLELGDSALYLCASSSHATGGVSYEQYFGPGTRLTVT.

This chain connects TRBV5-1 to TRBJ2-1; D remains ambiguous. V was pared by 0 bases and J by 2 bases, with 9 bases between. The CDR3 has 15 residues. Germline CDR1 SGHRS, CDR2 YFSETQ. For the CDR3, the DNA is TGCGCCAGCAGCTTGGGGGGTTCCCCCTACAATGAGCAGTTCTTC. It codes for CASSLGGSPYNEQFF.

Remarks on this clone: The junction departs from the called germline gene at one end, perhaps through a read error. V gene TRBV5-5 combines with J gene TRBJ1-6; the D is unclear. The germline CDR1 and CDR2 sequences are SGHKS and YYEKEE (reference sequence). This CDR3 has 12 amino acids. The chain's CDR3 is CATSLYNSPLHF. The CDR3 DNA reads TGTGCCACCAGCCTATATAATTCACCCCTCCACTTT.

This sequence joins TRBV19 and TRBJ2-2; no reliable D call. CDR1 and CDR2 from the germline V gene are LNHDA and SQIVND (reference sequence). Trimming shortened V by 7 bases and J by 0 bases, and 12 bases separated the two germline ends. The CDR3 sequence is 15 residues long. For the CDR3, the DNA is TGTGCCAGTATAGGCTGGCATCCGAACACCGGGGAGCTGTTTTTT. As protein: CASIGWHPNTGELFF.

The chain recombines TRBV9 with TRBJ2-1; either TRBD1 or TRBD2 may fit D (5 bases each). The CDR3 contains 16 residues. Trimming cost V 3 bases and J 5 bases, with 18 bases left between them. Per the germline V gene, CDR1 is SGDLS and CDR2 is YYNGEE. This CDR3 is CASSGPRDPIDNEQFF. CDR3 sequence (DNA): TGTGCCAGCAGCGGTCCCCGGGACCCAATTGACAATGAGCAGTTCTTC. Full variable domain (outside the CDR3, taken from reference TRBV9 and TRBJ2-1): DSGVTQTPKHLITATGQRVTLRCSPRSGDLSVYWYQQSLDQGLQFLIQYYNGEERAKGNILERFSAQQFPDLHSELNLSSLELGDSALYFCASSGPRDPIDNEQFFGPGTRLTVL.

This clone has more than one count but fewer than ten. The chain's CDR3 is CASSLRQGAGYTF. The CDR3 DNA reads as TGTGCCAGCAGCCTTAGACAGGGGGCGGGCTACACCTTC. The rearrangement uses TRBV7-6 and TRBJ1-2; 10 nucleotides match TRBD1. This CDR3 comprises 13 residues. Germline lookup yields CDR1 SGHVS and CDR2 FNYEAQ. With V trimmed by 5 bases and J by 8 bases, 5 bases remained unmatched.